This T cell receptor beta chain was captured in a study of shared clonotypes between healthy human individuals. Naive CD8 cells lacked CD45RO, underwent positive selection for CCR7 and left out terminally differentiated effector memory CD45RA+ cells. TCRdb's copy holds only in-frame clones and misses some; the assay was immunoSEQ multiplex PCR. This table holds about 580,000 clones, roughly 98% found once. Regarding the study as a whole: Generation of non-shared clonotypes was less probable than generation of clonotypes shared by all four donors. Naive subsets, compared against memory subsets, generally had larger estimated richness values. Clonotype sharing across a handful of donors was observed for 4.5% to 6.5% of naive CD4 clonotypes.

Comments on this clone: Its specificity is unknown.

Germline V gives CDR1 MNHEY, CDR2 SMNVEV (reference sequence). After removal of 0 bases from V and 5 bases from J, the junction contained 6 bases not matched to a gene. CDR3 length equals 17 residues. V and J are TRBV27 and TRBJ2-2; TRBD2 matches 10 bases. The receptor was derived from a man under 40 in good health. Sequenced: naive CD8+ T cells sorted from blood. The CDR3 loop reads CASSLSEASGRTGELFF. The CDR3 region has the DNA TGTGCCAGCAGTTTATCTGAGGCTAGCGGGAGAACCGGGGAGCTGTTTTTT.